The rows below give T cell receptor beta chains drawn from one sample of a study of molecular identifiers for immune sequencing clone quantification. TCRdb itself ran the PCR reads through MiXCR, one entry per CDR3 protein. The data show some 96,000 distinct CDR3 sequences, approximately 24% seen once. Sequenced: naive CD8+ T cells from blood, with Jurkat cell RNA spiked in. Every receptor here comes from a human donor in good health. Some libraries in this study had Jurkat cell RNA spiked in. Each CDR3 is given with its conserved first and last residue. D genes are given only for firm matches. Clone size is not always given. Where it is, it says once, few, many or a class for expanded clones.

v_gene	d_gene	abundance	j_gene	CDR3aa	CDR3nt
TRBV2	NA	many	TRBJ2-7	CASSEGGGAVYEQYF	TGTGCCAGCAGTGAGGGTGGGGGGGCGGTCTACGAGCAGTACTTC
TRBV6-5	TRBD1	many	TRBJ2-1	CASTLGQGPYNEQFF	TGTGCCAGCACCCTCGGACAGGGGCCTTACAATGAGCAGTTCTTC
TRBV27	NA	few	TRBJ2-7	CASGEGTSSSYEQYF	TGTGCCAGCGGGGAAGGAACATCAAGCTCCTACGAGCAGTACTTC
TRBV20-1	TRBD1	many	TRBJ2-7	CSARGQLYSYEQYF	TGCAGTGCTAGGGGACAGCTGTACTCCTACGAGCAGTACTTC
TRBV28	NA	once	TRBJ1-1	CSSSLPGTEAFF	TGTTCCAGCAGTTTACCGGGGACTGAAGCTTTCTTT
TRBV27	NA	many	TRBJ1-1	CASSLGNEAFF	TGTGCCAGCAGTTTAGGGAATGAAGCTTTCTTT
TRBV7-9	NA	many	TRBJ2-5	CASSLATETQYF	TGTGCCAGCAGCTTAGCTACAGAGACCCAGTACTTC
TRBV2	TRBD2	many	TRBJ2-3	CARGEAASGLSTDTQYF	TGTGCCAGGGGTGAGGCGGCTAGCGGCCTTAGCACAGATACGCAGTATTTT
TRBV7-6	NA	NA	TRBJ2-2	CASSSLETPTPGKLVF	TGTGCCAGCAGCTCACTGGAGACACCTACTCCCGGGAAGCTGGTTTTT
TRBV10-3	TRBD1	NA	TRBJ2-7	CAISESGTGVEQYF	TGTGCCATCAGTGAGTCGGGTACAGGGGTCGAGCAGTACTTC
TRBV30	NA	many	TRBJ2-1	CAWSVYSYNEQFF	TGTGCCTGGAGTGTTTATTCGTACAATGAGCAGTTCTTC
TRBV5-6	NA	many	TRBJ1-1	CASSFGAMNTEAFF	TGTGCCAGCAGCTTCGGGGCCATGAACACTGAAGCTTTCTTT
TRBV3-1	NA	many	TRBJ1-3	CASSQETSSGNTIYF	TGTGCCAGCAGCCAGGAGACAAGTTCTGGAAACACCATATATTTT
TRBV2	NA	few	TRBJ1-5	CASSEVGRSNQPQHF	TGTGCCAGCAGTGAAGTGGGGCGGAGCAATCAGCCCCAGCATTTT